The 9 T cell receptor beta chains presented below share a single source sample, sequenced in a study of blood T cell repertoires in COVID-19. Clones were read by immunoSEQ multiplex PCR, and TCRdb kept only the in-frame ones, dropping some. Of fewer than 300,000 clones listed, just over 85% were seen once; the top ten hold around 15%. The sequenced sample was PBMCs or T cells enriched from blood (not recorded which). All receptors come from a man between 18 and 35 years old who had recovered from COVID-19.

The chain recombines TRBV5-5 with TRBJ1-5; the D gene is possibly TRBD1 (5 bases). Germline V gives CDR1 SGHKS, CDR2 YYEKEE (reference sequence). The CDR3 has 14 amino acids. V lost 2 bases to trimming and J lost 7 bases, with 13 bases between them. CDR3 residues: CASSFRQGGQPQHF. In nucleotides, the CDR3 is TGTGCCAGCAGCTTCCGGCAGGGAGGCCAGCCCCAGCATTTT.

The CDR3 DNA follows: TGTGCCACCAGCAGATTCTTGACTAGCGGGGAAAATCTGGCCAAAAACATTCAGTACTTC. It translates to CATSRFLTSGENLAKNIQYF. The genes are TRBV15 and TRBJ2-4; 11 bases map to TRBD2. V shed 2 bases and J 1 base; nucleotides not matched to a gene: 13. Germline V CDR1 and CDR2: LNHNV, YYDKDF (reference sequence). The CDR3 contains 20 residues.

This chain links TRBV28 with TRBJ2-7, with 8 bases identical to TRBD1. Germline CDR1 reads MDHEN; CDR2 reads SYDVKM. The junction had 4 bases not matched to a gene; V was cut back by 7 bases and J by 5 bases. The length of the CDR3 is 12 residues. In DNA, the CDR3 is TGTGCCAGCACTGAGACAGGGGACGAGCAGTACTTC. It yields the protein CASTETGDEQYF.

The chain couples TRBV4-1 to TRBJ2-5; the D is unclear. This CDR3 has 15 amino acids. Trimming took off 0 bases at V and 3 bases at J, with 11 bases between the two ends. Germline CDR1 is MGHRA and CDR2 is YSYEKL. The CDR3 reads CASSQDPLPEETQYF. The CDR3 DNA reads TGCGCCAGCAGCCAAGATCCGTTGCCAGAAGAGACCCAGTACTTC.

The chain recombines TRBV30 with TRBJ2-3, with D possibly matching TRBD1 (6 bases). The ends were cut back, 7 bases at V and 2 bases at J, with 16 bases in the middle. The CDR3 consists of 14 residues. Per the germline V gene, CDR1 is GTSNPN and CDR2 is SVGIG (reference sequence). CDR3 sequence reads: CAYAPGHPTDTQYF. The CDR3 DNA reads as TGTGCCTACGCTCCGGGACACCCCACAGATACGCAGTATTTT.

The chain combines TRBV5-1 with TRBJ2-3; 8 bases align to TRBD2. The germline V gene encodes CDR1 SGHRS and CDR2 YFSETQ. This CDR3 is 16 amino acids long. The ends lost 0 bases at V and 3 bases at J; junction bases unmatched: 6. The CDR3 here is CASSLEVAGPTDTQYF. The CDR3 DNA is TGCGCCAGCAGCTTGGAAGTAGCGGGGCCAACAGATACGCAGTATTTT. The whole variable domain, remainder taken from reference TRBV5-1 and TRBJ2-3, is KAGVTQTPRYLIKTRGQQVTLSCSPISGHRSVSWYQQTPGQGLQFLFEYFSETQRNKGNFPGRFSGRQFSNSRSEMNVSTLELGDSALYLCASSLEVAGPTDTQYFGPGTRLTVL.

Here the CDR3 reads CASSKGAGGPTTQYF. CDR3 coding DNA: TGTGCCAGCAGCAAGGGGGCGGGAGGACCCACGACCCAGTACTTC. This chain uses TRBV28 with TRBJ2-5; D perhaps matches TRBD2 (8 bases). Trimming removed 6 bases from V and 7 bases from J, with 21 bases in between. This CDR3 has 15 residues. Germline lookup yields CDR1 MDHEN and CDR2 SYDVKM.

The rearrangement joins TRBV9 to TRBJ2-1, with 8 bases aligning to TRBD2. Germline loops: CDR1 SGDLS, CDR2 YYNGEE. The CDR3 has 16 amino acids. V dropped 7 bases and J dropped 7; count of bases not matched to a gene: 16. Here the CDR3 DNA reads TGTGCCAGCGATCCCGGGCGGGAGGTCCGGGGAAATGAGCAGTTCTTC. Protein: CASDPGREVRGNEQFF.

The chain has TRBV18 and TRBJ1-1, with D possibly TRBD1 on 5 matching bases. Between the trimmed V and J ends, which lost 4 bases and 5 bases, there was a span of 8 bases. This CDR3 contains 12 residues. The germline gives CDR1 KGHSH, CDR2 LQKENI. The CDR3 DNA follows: TGTGCCAGCTCACTGGAGGGGACTGAAGCTTTCTTT. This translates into CASSLEGTEAFF.